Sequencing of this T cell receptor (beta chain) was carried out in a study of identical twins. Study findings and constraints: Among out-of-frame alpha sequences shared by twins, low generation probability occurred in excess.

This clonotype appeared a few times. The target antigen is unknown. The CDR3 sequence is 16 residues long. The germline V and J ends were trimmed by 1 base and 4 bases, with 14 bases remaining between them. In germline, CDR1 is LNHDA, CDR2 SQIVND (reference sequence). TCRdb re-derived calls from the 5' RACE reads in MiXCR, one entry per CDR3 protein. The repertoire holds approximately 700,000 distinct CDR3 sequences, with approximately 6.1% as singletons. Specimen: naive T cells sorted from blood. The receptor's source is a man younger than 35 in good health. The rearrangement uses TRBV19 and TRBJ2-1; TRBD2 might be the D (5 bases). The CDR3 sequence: CASSIGLERGYNEQFF. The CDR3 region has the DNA TGTGCCAGTAGTATAGGATTAGAGCGAGGGTACAATGAGCAGTTCTTC.